The 8 T cell receptor beta chains given below trace back to one sample, sequenced in a study of blood T cells in healthy people across ages. Primers used in a second PCR of about 7 to 12 cycles were a sample-barcoded 5' primer and a J-beta primer mix. One entry per CDR3 protein results from TCRdb running MiXCR on the 5' RACE reads. Counted here are around 970,000 distinct CDR3 sequences, roughly 51% occurring once; the ten biggest clones make up 20% to 25%. The source material was blood. The receptor set was obtained from a woman aged 55-69 years in good health.

The sample holds one count of this clonotype. The V gene is TRBV7-3, the J gene TRBJ2-1, with unresolved D. CDR3 length: 14 residues. The germline V and J ends were trimmed by 3 bases and 5 bases, with 11 bases remaining between them. Germline lookup yields CDR1 SGHTA and CDR2 FQGTGA. The CDR3: CASSLAMYDNEQFF. The CDR3 region has the DNA TGTGCCAGCAGCTTGGCGATGTATGACAATGAGCAGTTCTTC.

The CDR3 bases are TGCAGTGCTAGTCAGACTAGCGGGCTGAACAATGAGCAGTTCTTC. This encodes CSASQTSGLNNEQFF. The chain links TRBV20-1 to TRBJ2-1, with 10 bases identical to TRBD2. CDR1 is DFQATT and CDR2 is SNEGSKA in the germline V gene (reference sequence). This CDR3 region has 15 residues. V trimming: 3 bases; J trimming: 5 bases; junction bases outside the gene matches: 7.

The rearrangement joins TRBV7-8 to TRBJ2-1; 9 nucleotides match TRBD2. Germline V gene lookup returns CDR1 SGHVS and CDR2 FQNEAQ. The CDR3 has 17 amino acids. V lost 2 bases, J lost 4 bases, and 9 bases stayed unmatched. Written as DNA, the CDR3 is TGTGCCAGCAGCTTAAGGGGGGCGGGAGGGATTTACAATGAGCAGTTCTTC. Its translation is CASSLRGAGGIYNEQFF.

This clonotype was seen more than once but under ten times. The CDR3: CATSRTGKETQYF. In nucleotides, the CDR3 is TGTGCCACCAGCAGAACAGGGAAAGAGACCCAGTACTTC. V is TRBV15 and J is TRBJ2-5, with D perhaps TRBD1 (6 bases). The CDR3 extends over 13 amino acids. V lost 2 bases, J lost 3 bases, and 7 bases lay in between. Germline V lookup: CDR1 LNHNV, CDR2 YYDKDF (reference sequence).

The CDR3 loop is CSVPPGQAGDTQYF. CDR3 sequence (DNA): TGCAGCGTTCCACCGGGACAGGCTGGAGATACGCAGTATTTT. This sequence joins TRBV29-1 and TRBJ2-3; 8 bases fit TRBD1. This CDR3 spans 14 amino acids. CDR1 and CDR2 from the germline V gene are SQVTM and ANQGSEA. J was trimmed by 5 bases and V by 5 bases; bases with no gene match: 9.

The chain couples TRBV12-3 or TRBV12-4 to TRBJ2-1; D gene uncertain. The ends were cut back, 4 bases at V and 9 bases at J, with 10 bases in the middle. CDR3 length equals 12 residues. The CDR3 sequence is CASSSGVREQFF. CDR3 DNA: TGTGCCAGCAGTTCCGGAGTCCGTGAGCAGTTCTTC.

V gene TRBV6-2 or TRBV6-3 combines with J gene TRBJ2-3; 13 bases fit TRBD2. V dropped 6 bases and J dropped 5; count of bases not matched to a gene: 8. Germline V lookup: CDR1 MNHEY, CDR2 SVGEGT. The length of the CDR3 is 16 residues. This chain's CDR3 is CASRPLGLAGRDTQYF. In nucleotides, the CDR3 is TGTGCCAGCAGACCACTGGGACTAGCGGGAAGAGATACGCAGTATTTT.

V gene TRBV27 combines with J gene TRBJ2-1; D possibly corresponds to TRBD1 (6 bases). This CDR3 region has 14 residues. V was shortened by 3 bases and J by 5 bases, with 11 bases between the two germline ends. Germline assignment: CDR1 MNHEY and CDR2 SMNVEV (reference sequence). CDR3 protein: CASSFMDRDNEQFF. Here the CDR3 DNA reads TGTGCCAGCAGTTTCATGGACAGAGACAATGAGCAGTTCTTC.